This T cell receptor (beta chain) was found in a study of blood T cell repertoires in COVID-19. Trimming cost V 2 bases and J 7 bases; bases outside gene matches: 18. There are 18 residues in the CDR3. CDR1 is LNHNV, CDR2 YYDKDF, per germline (reference sequence). Sequenced by immunoSEQ multiplex PCR; TCRdb stores in-frame clones only, minus some. The table has approximately 61,000 clones, approximately 86% seen once; the top ten hold 18%. Sequenced sample: peripheral blood. The receptor comes from a woman over 75 with active COVID-19. The gene calls are TRBV15 and TRBJ2-7, with 9 positions matching TRBD2. The CDR3 nucleotides read TGTGCCACCAGCAGATCGCGCGGGGCTAGCGGGGCCACGGGGGAGCAGTACTTC. Amino acids: CATSRSRGASGATGEQYF.